This TCR beta chain was identified during a study of human T cells and chemical hapten exposure. General study findings and limits: Expanded TCRs clustered into significantly more large CDR3 similarity groups than controls, the analysis revealed.

V was pared by 6 bases and J by 6 bases, with 14 bases between. Germline values: CDR1 SQVTM, CDR2 ANQGSEA. This CDR3 is 12 amino acids long. This clonotype has only a few counts. The antigen is unknown. Time point meaning: pre-sensitization, week 0. As to treatment: therapeutic diphenylcyclopropenone sensitization with weekly scalp DPC. The authors' processing: Samples contained a median of 95,638 TCRs, with a range of 23,224 to 690,600. Each CDR3 protein gets one entry after TCRdb re-called the RACE reads with MiXCR. TCRdb's processing, not the study's, gives the V and J calls here. This table has over 30,000 distinct CDR3 sequences, roughly 7.6% appearing once.

The receptor was isolated from a woman in her forties or fifties with alopecia areata. Some clones in this sample may be carry-over from other donors' samples. The specimen comprised whole blood, sampled in connection with sensitization to the hapten diphenylcyclopropenone (DPC). V and J are TRBV29-1 and TRBJ1-1; D perhaps matches TRBD1 (5 bases). DNA of the CDR3: TGCAGCGTCATCCACTGGGGGTCTGAAGCTTTCTTT. Its translation: CSVIHWGSEAFF. The full variable domain, completed using reference TRBV29-1 and TRBJ1-1, is SAVISQKPSRDICQRGTSLTIQCQVDSQVTMMFWYRQQPGQSLTLIATANQGSEATYESGFVIDKFPISRPNLTFSTLTVSNMSPEDSSIYLCSVIHWGSEAFFGQGTRLTVV.